One TCR beta chain is described in this entry. Its antigen remains unidentified. The sample originates from a study of radiation and T cells in renal cell carcinoma. Study observations and caveats: In nephrectomy-only tumors, top 100 clonotypes averaged roughly 43%, versus 54% irradiated. Dominant CDR3 motifs occupied more repertoire in irradiated than control tumors.

Per the germline V gene, CDR1 is MDHEN and CDR2 is SYDVKM. This CDR3 has 16 residues. Losses at the gene ends were 3 bases for V and 1 base for J; bases not matched to a gene: 8. Treatment of the sample: treatment-naive control, cytoreductive nephrectomy. The assay was immunoSEQ multiplex PCR, and TCRdb's table has in-frame clones only and misses some. Of 7,500 to 10,000 clones listed, over 60% are singletons. The gene calls are TRBV28 and TRBJ1-1; 7 positions match TRBD1. This TCR came from a man aged 60-69 years with renal cell carcinoma. The source material was tumor tissue, sampled from a patient whose treatment was nephrectomy without radiotherapy. Here the CDR3 reads CASSFIIRGGNTEAFF. The DNA of the CDR3 is TGTGCCAGCAGTTTTATCATCAGGGGGGGGAACACTGAAGCTTTCTTT.